The next 19 T cell receptor beta chains were all read from a single sample in a study of CD8+ T cells in alopecia areata. Reverse transcribed after extraction, RNA yielded cDNA as the sequencing template. Clones were sequenced by immunoSEQ multiplex PCR, and TCRdb holds only the in-frame ones, with some missing. The table includes a few hundred thousand clones, roughly two thirds detected once. Here the sequenced sample was CD4+ T cells sorted from blood, taken at week 0. These receptor sequences come from a human donor with alopecia areata.

The V and J genes are TRBV29-1 and TRBJ2-7, with a weak D call TRBD2 (6 bases). Trimming removed 5 bases from V and 2 bases from J, with 13 bases in between. This CDR3 is 13 amino acids long. Germline CDR1 is SQVTM and CDR2 is ANQGSEA. For the CDR3, the DNA is TGCAGCGTTCGTCGGGGGAGCGCCTACGAGCAGTACTTC. As protein: CSVRRGSAYEQYF.

This chain uses TRBV7-2 with TRBJ1-1; D is ambiguous. The CDR3 runs 13 residues. V lost 5 bases and J 3 bases, leaving 10 bases between the germline ends. In germline, CDR1 is SGHTA, CDR2 FQGNSA. CDR3 coding DNA: TGTGCCAGCAGCCGAGCGAGGTACACTGAAGCTTTCTTT. Protein product: CASSRARYTEAFF.

In this sample, this clone turned up a few times. V is TRBV7-9 and J is TRBJ2-2; 7 bases are a match to TRBD2. CDR3 size: 15 residues. V was pared by 5 bases and J by 3 bases, with 6 bases of the junction left unmatched. Germline V gene lookup returns CDR1 SEHNR and CDR2 FQNEAQ (reference sequence). The chain's CDR3 is CASSPPGGYTGELFF. Here the CDR3 DNA reads TGTGCCAGCAGCCCCCCCGGGGGGTACACCGGGGAGCTGTTTTTT.

V gene TRBV5-1 combines with J gene TRBJ2-6; D call uncertain. V lost 5 bases to trimming and J lost 2 bases, with 2 bases between them. The germline gives CDR1 SGHRS, CDR2 YFSETQ. The CDR3 totals 12 residues. The DNA of the CDR3 is TGCGCCAGCAGACCTGGGGCCAACGTCCTGACTTTC. The encoded protein is CASRPGANVLTF.

The chain employs TRBV9 and TRBJ1-3, with unresolved D. The CDR3 is 16 amino acids. The germline V gene encodes CDR1 SGDLS and CDR2 YYNGEE. V shed 4 bases and J shed 0 bases, with 14 bases lying between them. The CDR3 sequence is CASSLSAKSSGNTIYF. In DNA form, the CDR3 reads TGTGCCAGCAGCTTAAGTGCGAAGAGCTCTGGAAACACCATATATTTT. Drawing the rest from reference TRBV9 and TRBJ1-3, the complete variable domain is DSGVTQTPKHLITATGQRVTLRCSPRSGDLSVYWYQQSLDQGLQFLIQYYNGEERAKGNILERFSAQQFPDLHSELNLSSLELGDSALYFCASSLSAKSSGNTIYFGEGSWLTVV.

The chain uses TRBV2 and TRBJ2-1; maybe TRBD2 (5 bases). CDR3 length: 14 amino acids. Deletions cut 3 bases from V and 4 bases from J, with 10 bases between. CDR1 and CDR2 (germline): SNHLY, FYNNEI. CDR3 coding DNA: TGTGCCAGCAGTGAGGCTAGCCTTTACAATGAGCAGTTCTTC. Its translation is CASSEASLYNEQFF. Looking up the rest from reference TRBV2 and TRBJ2-1 gives the full variable domain: EPEVTQTPSHQVTQMGQEVILRCVPISNHLYFYWYRQILGQKVEFLVSFYNNEISEKSEIFDDQFSVERPDGSNFTLKIRSTKLEDSAMYFCASSEASLYNEQFFGPGTRLTVL.

This chain connects TRBV11-2 to TRBJ2-1, with D possibly matching TRBD1 (6 bases). V lost 1 base and J lost 9, with 16 bases in between. CDR3 length: 15 residues. In germline, CDR1 is SGHAT, CDR2 FQNNGV. CDR3 region: CASSLGTGQLAEQFF. DNA of the CDR3: TGTGCCAGCAGCTTAGGGACCGGACAGCTAGCTGAGCAGTTCTTC.

With respect to this clone: At the DNA level, this CDR3 is encoded by other sequences in the same sample as well. The chain uses TRBV6-6 and TRBJ2-1; D unresolved. CDR3 length: 15 amino acids. Germline lookup yields CDR1 MNHNY and CDR2 SVGAGI (reference sequence). The V and J ends lost 0 bases and 0 bases respectively, with 6 bases between them. This CDR3 reads CASSYSASSYNEQFF. CDR3 nucleotides: TGTGCCAGCAGTTACTCAGCCAGCTCCTACAATGAGCAGTTCTTC.

The CDR3: CASSRVGSQAYNEQFF. The CDR3 nucleotides read TGTGCCAGCAGCCGGGTGGGGAGCCAGGCCTACAATGAGCAGTTCTTC. The chain is built from TRBV5-4 and TRBJ2-1; maybe TRBD2 (5 bases). Germline V gives CDR1 SGHNT, CDR2 YYREEE (reference sequence). There are 16 residues in the CDR3. The ends were cut back, 4 bases at V and 2 bases at J, with 16 bases in the middle.

The chain recombines TRBV5-1 with TRBJ2-5, with D perhaps matching TRBD1 (6 bases). This CDR3 comprises 15 residues. The V end was cut by 4 bases, the J end by 2 bases, with 15 bases between. The germline CDR1 and CDR2 sequences are SGHRS and YFSETQ. In DNA form, the CDR3 reads TGCGCCAGCAGCCGGTGGACAGACTTGCAAGAGACCCAGTACTTC. Translating it yields CASSRWTDLQETQYF.

This clone was seen a few times. V usage is TRBV5-6 and J usage is TRBJ1-6; D gene unclear. CDR3 length equals 17 residues. CDR1 SGHDT and CDR2 YYEEEE come from the germline V gene. V was trimmed by 2 bases and J by 9 bases, leaving 21 bases between them. The CDR3 coding sequence is TGTGCCAGCAGCTTAGGCGGGGTTCGGATATTTAGTTCACCCCTCCACTTT. Its translation is CASSLGGVRIFSSPLHF.

This chain uses TRBV7-8 with TRBJ1-3; TRBD1 might be the D (6 bases). The germline V gene encodes CDR1 SGHVS and CDR2 FQNEAQ. The CDR3 is 16 residues long. V lost 4 bases and J lost 4, with 17 bases in between. The CDR3 coding sequence is TGTGCCAGCAGCTCCCATCGGGACACCCTCGGAAACACCATATATTTT. It translates to CASSSHRDTLGNTIYF.

The rearrangement uses TRBV25-1 and TRBJ2-7, with D hard to call. V was cut by 1 base and J by 2 bases, with 12 bases left in between. The CDR3 spans 15 residues. Germline lookup yields CDR1 MGHDK and CDR2 SYGVNS. CDR3 bases: TGTGCCAGCAGTGAATTGGGGTCTCTCCCCTACGAGCAGTACTTC. As protein: CASSELGSLPYEQYF.

The rearrangement links TRBV10-3 to TRBJ2-1; 8 nucleotides agree with TRBD1. The V and J ends lost 6 bases and 3 bases, in that order; junction bases with no gene match: 13. The CDR3 spans 17 residues. Germline loops: CDR1 ENHRY, CDR2 SYGVKD. The DNA for the CDR3 is TGTGCCATCAGCGAACGCGCAGGGGGCGAAAGCTACAATGAGCAGTTCTTC. Amino acids: CAISERAGGESYNEQFF.

For this clone: Within the sample, other DNA sequences also encode this same CDR3. This chain links TRBV6-5 with TRBJ2-3; D is uncertain. Germline-derived CDR1 and CDR2 are MNHEY and SVGAGI. This CDR3 contains 11 residues. Trimming stripped 6 bases from V and 5 bases from J, with 6 bases between. CDR3 sequence: CASSLGDTQYF. The CDR3 bases are TGTGCCAGCAGCCTAGGAGATACGCAGTATTTT.

V gene TRBV30 combines with J gene TRBJ1-2; D is undetermined. Per germline, CDR1 GTSNPN and CDR2 SVGIG (reference sequence). The V end was cut by 3 bases, the J end by 4 bases, with 12 bases between. This CDR3 comprises 13 residues. The CDR3 DNA reads as TGTGCCTGGAGGCCGGCAGGTCCCTATGGCTACACCTTC. This translates into CAWRPAGPYGYTF.

This chain connects TRBV4-3 to TRBJ1-5; 7 bases line up with TRBD1. The germline V gene encodes CDR1 LGHNA and CDR2 YSLEER. This CDR3 is 13 amino acids long. Losses at the gene ends were 4 bases for V and 4 bases for J; bases not matched to a gene: 1. The CDR3 coding sequence is TGCGCCAGCAGCCCGGGACAGAATCAGCCCCAGCATTTT. Residues: CASSPGQNQPQHF.

The chain combines TRBV6-5 with TRBJ2-5; the D gene could be TRBD1 or TRBD2 (5 bases each). The CDR3 contains 12 residues. Per the germline V gene, CDR1 is MNHEY and CDR2 is SVGAGI. V was trimmed by 10 bases and J by 4 bases, leaving 13 bases between them. DNA of the CDR3: TGTGCCAACCGCCCGGGGCGAGAGACCCAGTACTTC. This sequence encodes CANRPGRETQYF.

The chain couples TRBV14 to TRBJ2-1; 9 nucleotides align to TRBD2. Germline V gene lookup returns CDR1 SGHDN and CDR2 FVKESK. V shed 0 bases and J 8 bases; nucleotides not matched to a gene: 8. The CDR3 totals 16 residues. The CDR3 sequence: CASSQDLRGGAYEQFF. The CDR3 nucleotides are TGTGCCAGCAGCCAAGATCTGCGCGGGGGGGCCTATGAGCAGTTCTTC. Full variable domain (rest looked up from reference TRBV14 and TRBJ2-1): EAGVTQFPSHSVIEKGQTVTLRCDPISGHDNLYWYRRVMGKEIKFLLHFVKESKQDESGMPNNRFLAERTGGTYSTLKVQPAELEDSGVYFCASSQDLRGGAYEQFFGPGTRLTVL.